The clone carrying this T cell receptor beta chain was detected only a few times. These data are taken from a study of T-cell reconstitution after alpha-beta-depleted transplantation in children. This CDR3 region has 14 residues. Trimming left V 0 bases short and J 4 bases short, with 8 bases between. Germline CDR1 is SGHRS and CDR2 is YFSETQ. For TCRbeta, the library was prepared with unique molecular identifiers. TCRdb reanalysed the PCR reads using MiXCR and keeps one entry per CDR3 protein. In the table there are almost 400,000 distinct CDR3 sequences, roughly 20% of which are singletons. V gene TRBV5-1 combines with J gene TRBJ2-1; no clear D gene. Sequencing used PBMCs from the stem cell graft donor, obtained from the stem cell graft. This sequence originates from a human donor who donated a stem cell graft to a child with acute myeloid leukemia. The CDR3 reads CASSLGADYNEQFF. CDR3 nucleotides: TGCGCCAGCAGCTTGGGGGCAGATTACAATGAGCAGTTCTTC.